The 25 T cell receptor beta chains given below trace back to one sample, sequenced in a study of shared clonotypes between healthy human individuals. Sequenced by immunoSEQ multiplex PCR; TCRdb stores in-frame clones only, minus some. In the table there are some 2,000,000 clones, 85% to 95% of which are singletons. The sequenced sample was naive CD4+ T cells sorted from blood. Subset given: CD45RA+ positively selected. These receptors originate from a man in his late teens or twenties in good health.

The chain is built from TRBV2 and TRBJ1-2, with TRBD1 as a possible D gene (5 bases). CDR3 size: 13 residues. Germline V gives CDR1 SNHLY, CDR2 FYNNEI. V dropped 4 bases and J dropped 8 bases, with 14 bases sitting between them. CDR3 in amino acids: CASSAGPSFGYTF. The CDR3 bases are TGTGCCAGCAGTGCGGGACCCTCCTTCGGCTACACCTTC.

This rearrangement joins TRBV2 to TRBJ2-1; D may match TRBD1 or TRBD2 (5 bases each). This CDR3 region has 15 residues. The V gene's germline CDR1 is SNHLY and CDR2 FYNNEI. V lost 7 bases and J 0 bases, leaving 13 bases between the germline ends. The CDR3 spells CASTEGTSSYNEQFF. The CDR3 bases are TGTGCCAGCACCGAAGGGACGAGCTCCTACAATGAGCAGTTCTTC.

In its sample, this clone was seen a few times. Other DNA variants within this sample encode the same CDR3. The rearrangement uses TRBV7-9 and TRBJ1-5; D is possibly TRBD1 (5 bases). The V end was cut by 3 bases, the J end by 4 bases, with 7 bases between. The CDR3 has 13 amino acids. Germline lookup yields CDR1 SEHNR and CDR2 FQNEAQ (reference sequence). The CDR3 DNA sequence: TGTGCCAGCAGCTTCGACAGTAATCAGCCCCAGCATTTT. Its protein is CASSFDSNQPQHF. Complete variable domain (other parts from reference TRBV7-9 and TRBJ1-5): DTGVSQNPRHKITKRGQNVTFRCDPISEHNRLYWYRQTLGQGPEFLTYFQNEAQLEKSRLLSDRFSAERPKGSFSTLEIQRTEQGDSAMYLCASSFDSNQPQHFGDGTRLSIL.

CDR3 DNA sequence: TGTGCCAGCAGTTCTAGGACAGGGGGGATCGGGGAGCTGTTTTTT. Amino acids: CASSSRTGGIGELFF. The chain carries TRBV6-5 and TRBJ2-2; 10 bases are shared with TRBD1. The CDR3 is 15 amino acids. Per the germline V gene, CDR1 is MNHEY and CDR2 is SVGAGI. Trimming cost V 4 bases and J 7 bases; bases outside gene matches: 6.

This clone appeared a single time. V and J are TRBV6-1 and TRBJ2-3; D is unresolved. Trimming removed 5 bases from V and 0 bases from J, with 9 bases in between. CDR3 length: 14 amino acids. The germline CDR1 and CDR2 sequences are MNHNS and SASEGT. CDR3 region: CASSTHGSTDTQYF. CDR3 in DNA: TGTGCCAGCAGTACACATGGGAGCACAGATACGCAGTATTTT.

The chain employs TRBV6-1 and TRBJ1-1; TRBD1 is a possible D gene (5 bases). Trimming took off 9 bases at V and 4 bases at J, with 18 bases between the two ends. Germline V gene data show CDR1 as MNHNS and CDR2 as SASEGT. The CDR3 is 14 residues long. CDR3 DNA: TGTGCCAGTTCTAGAATGGGGGTATTCACTGAAGCTTTCTTT. This sequence encodes CASSRMGVFTEAFF.

The chain carries TRBV2 and TRBJ2-5; 7 nucleotides line up with TRBD2. The germline V gene has CDR1 SNHLY and CDR2 FYNNEI. V lost 8 bases to trimming and J lost 2 bases; unmatched junction nucleotides: 8. This CDR3 is 14 amino acids long. This chain's CDR3 is CASGAGVKQETQYF. The CDR3 DNA reads TGTGCCAGCGGGGCGGGAGTTAAGCAAGAGACCCAGTACTTC.

The chain joins TRBV5-8 to TRBJ2-5, with 11 bases aligning to TRBD2. The germline V gene encodes CDR1 SGHTS and CDR2 YDEGEE. The CDR3 extends over 14 amino acids. V shed 5 bases, J shed 0 bases, and the junction held 0 bases outside the gene matches. The CDR3: CASRTSGDQETQYF. As DNA, the CDR3 is TGTGCCAGCAGGACTAGCGGGGACCAAGAGACCCAGTACTTC.

This sequence joins TRBV7-9 and TRBJ2-5; tentative D call: TRBD2 (6 bases). V lost 5 bases and J 3 bases, leaving 16 bases between the germline ends. This CDR3 spans 15 amino acids. CDR1 SEHNR and CDR2 FQNEAQ come from the germline V gene (reference sequence). The CDR3 protein is CASSPREEWKETQYF. Here the CDR3 DNA reads TGTGCCAGCAGCCCCAGGGAGGAGTGGAAAGAGACCCAGTACTTC.

As for this clone: Its ends do not fully match the called genes, so a read error is possible. This rearrangement joins TRBV15 to TRBJ2-4; D perhaps matches TRBD2 (6 bases). The CDR3 covers 14 residues. Germline V gives CDR1 LNHNV, CDR2 YYDKDF (reference sequence). Here the CDR3 reads CATSREREKNIQYF. The CDR3 region has the DNA TGTGCCACCAGCCGAGAACGGGAGAAAAACATTCAGTACTTC.

The J gene is TRBJ1-6, the V gene TRBV5-1; 7 nucleotides match TRBD1. The CDR3 sequence is 16 residues long. Per the germline V gene, CDR1 is SGHRS and CDR2 is YFSETQ. V lost 4 bases and J lost 7; bases outside the gene matches: 11. In nucleotides, the CDR3 is TGCGCCAGCAGCCCCGCTGGCAGGGGGGAGAATTCACCCCTCCACTTT. It is translated as CASSPAGRGENSPLHF.

V and J are TRBV10-3 and TRBJ2-3, with a tentative D call TRBD2 (5 bases). This CDR3 contains 14 residues. V dropped 10 bases and J dropped 2 bases, with 16 bases sitting between them. Germline values: CDR1 ENHRY, CDR2 SYGVKD. The CDR3 DNA reads TGTGCCACCACCGAGCGGAACCCCACAGATACGCAGTATTTT. Translation: CATTERNPTDTQYF.

This chain joins TRBV5-1 and TRBJ2-1, with D uncertain. This CDR3 is built from 11 residues. With 7 bases removed from V and 12 bases from J, the gap between germline ends came to 14 bases. Germline CDR1 and CDR2: SGHRS and YFSETQ. CDR3 bases: TGCGCCAGCGGCGTCGGTACACCGCAGTTCTTC. This codes for CASGVGTPQFF. The complete variable domain, with remaining parts taken from reference TRBV5-1 and TRBJ2-1, reads KAGVTQTPRYLIKTRGQQVTLSCSPISGHRSVSWYQQTPGQGLQFLFEYFSETQRNKGNFPGRFSGRQFSNSRSEMNVSTLELGDSALYLCASGVGTPQFFGPGTRLTVL.

This chain uses TRBV29-1 with TRBJ1-3, with D possibly TRBD1 on 5 matching bases. Germline lookup yields CDR1 SQVTM and CDR2 ANQGSEA. The CDR3 runs to 13 residues. V gave up 7 bases and J gave up 2 bases, with 12 bases separating them. For the CDR3, the DNA is TGCAGCGCCCGAAGCAGGGCTGGAAACACCATATATTTT. Translation gives CSARSRAGNTIYF.

V is TRBV4-3 and J is TRBJ2-5; the D gene could be TRBD1 or TRBD2 (5 bases each). Germline V lookup: CDR1 LGHNA, CDR2 YSLEER. This CDR3 spans 15 amino acids. Trimming pared 3 bases from V and 3 bases from J, leaving 14 bases between. The CDR3 region is CASSQIGTHEETQYF. CDR3 bases: TGCGCCAGCAGCCAGATCGGGACGCATGAAGAGACCCAGTACTTC.

In DNA, the CDR3 is TGTGCCTGGAGTGGACAGGGTTATTATCAGCCCCAGCATTTT. This gives the protein CAWSGQGYYQPQHF. This chain joins TRBV30 and TRBJ1-5; 7 positions agree with TRBD1. The ends lost 1 base at V and 5 bases at J; junction bases unmatched: 5. The germline gives CDR1 GTSNPN, CDR2 SVGIG (reference sequence). The CDR3 spans 14 residues. The full variable domain, in which reference TRBV30 and TRBJ1-5 provide the parts outside the CDR3, is SQTIHQWPATLVQPVGSPLSLECTVEGTSNPNLYWYRQAAGRGLQLLFYSVGIGQISSEVPQNLSASRPQDRQFILSSKKLLLSDSGFYLCAWSGQGYYQPQHFGDGTRLSIL.

The genes are TRBV29-1 and TRBJ2-1, with 8 bases identical to TRBD2. Germline V gene lookup returns CDR1 SQVTM and CDR2 ANQGSEA. Trimming cost V 6 bases and J 7 bases; bases outside gene matches: 8. The CDR3 has 13 amino acids. The CDR3: CSVGGAGSNEQFF. DNA of the CDR3: TGCAGCGTCGGGGGGGCGGGCTCGAATGAGCAGTTCTTC.

The chain has TRBV18 and TRBJ1-1; no firm D call. In germline, CDR1 is KGHSH, CDR2 LQKENI. Trimming pared 2 bases from V and 7 bases from J, leaving 11 bases between. CDR3 size: 13 residues. The CDR3 DNA reads TGTGCCAGCTCACCAAACAGCCAGGTTGAAGCTTTCTTT. It encodes CASSPNSQVEAFF.

This chain uses TRBV28 with TRBJ1-5; the D gene is possibly TRBD1 (5 bases). V gave up 2 bases and J gave up 5 bases, with 16 bases separating them. The CDR3 contains 16 residues. Germline V gene sequence: CDR1 MDHEN, CDR2 SYDVKM. Here the CDR3 reads CASSLPRVQGDQPQHF. CDR3 in DNA: TGTGCCAGCAGTTTACCCCGCGTGCAGGGTGATCAGCCCCAGCATTTT.

The rearrangement links TRBV4-1 to TRBJ2-3; D remains ambiguous. The CDR3 is 14 amino acids. V was trimmed by 5 bases and J by 4 bases, leaving 13 bases between them. CDR1 is MGHRA, CDR2 YSYEKL, per germline. CDR3: CASSSYPVADTQYF. CDR3 nucleotides: TGCGCCAGCAGCTCCTATCCGGTGGCAGATACGCAGTATTTT.

This chain connects TRBV7-2 to TRBJ1-2; 7 bases align to TRBD1. Trimming took 1 base from V and 4 from J; bases not matched to a gene: 3. The length of the CDR3 is 14 residues. Looked up from germline, CDR1 is SGHTA and CDR2 is FQGNSA. The CDR3 is CASSLDRGFYGYTF. The CDR3 DNA reads TGTGCCAGCAGCTTAGACAGGGGTTTCTATGGCTACACCTTC.

This chain uses TRBV6-5 with TRBJ2-7; the match to TRBD2 covers 8 bases. V lost 8 bases, J lost 0 bases, and 6 bases stayed unmatched. The germline CDR1 and CDR2 sequences are MNHEY and SVGAGI. This CDR3 has 14 amino acids. CDR3 in amino acids: CASRGSGGSYEQYF. Written as DNA, the CDR3 is TGTGCCAGCCGAGGAAGCGGGGGCTCCTACGAGCAGTACTTC.

The J gene is TRBJ1-5, the V gene TRBV7-8; TRBD1 matches 8 bases. CDR1 SGHVS and CDR2 FQNEAQ come from the germline V gene. CDR3 size: 19 residues. Unmatched junction bases numbered 22, after V lost 3 bases and J lost 9 bases. CDR3 in amino acids: CASSFAYTPGQGVPLPQHF. Written as DNA, the CDR3 is TGTGCCAGCAGCTTTGCCTACACACCCGGACAGGGTGTTCCTCTGCCCCAGCATTTT.

The chain uses TRBV19 and TRBJ2-3; 7 nucleotides align to TRBD2. Germline V gives CDR1 LNHDA, CDR2 SQIVND (reference sequence). J gave up 3 bases and V 7 bases, and 10 bases lay outside the gene matches. This CDR3 spans 15 amino acids. This chain's CDR3 is CASKRWLAETDTQYF. The CDR3 nucleotides are TGTGCCAGTAAACGTTGGCTAGCGGAAACAGATACGCAGTATTTT.

This chain links TRBV5-4 with TRBJ2-1, with 10 nucleotides matching TRBD2. The germline gives CDR1 SGHNT, CDR2 YYREEE (reference sequence). The CDR3 length is 15 residues. The V and J ends lost 0 bases and 8 bases, in that order; junction bases with no gene match: 5. The CDR3 loop is CASSLDSGGYDEQFF. The DNA for the CDR3 is TGTGCCAGCAGCTTGGATAGCGGGGGGTATGATGAGCAGTTCTTC.